The subject of this entry is one TCR beta chain. The data originate from a study of blood T cell repertoires in COVID-19. Study-level background: Samples of COVID-19 (acute and convalescent) were obtained from the United States, Italy and Spain. Nucleic acid was either cDNA or gDNA, and it came from T cells, B-cell-depleted T cells, or PBMCs.

This CDR3 is 14 amino acids long. Per germline, CDR1 LNHDA and CDR2 SQIVND (reference sequence). Trimming took 3 bases from V and 6 from J; bases not matched to a gene: 7. TCRdb's copy holds only in-frame clones and misses some; the assay was immunoSEQ multiplex PCR. The table includes 70,000 to 85,000 clones, about four fifths detected once. The TCR was taken from a man between 60 and 75 years old with acute or convalescent COVID-19. Sequencing input: peripheral blood. This chain connects TRBV19 to TRBJ1-1, with 7 bases that match TRBD1. The CDR3 region is CASSIKRGPAEAFF. Written as DNA, the CDR3 is TGTGCCAGTAGTATTAAGAGGGGGCCTGCTGAAGCTTTCTTT.